The clone carrying this T cell receptor beta chain has a count of ten or more. Its antigen is not identified. TCRdb used MiXCR to reprocess the reads, holding one entry per CDR3 protein. The sample includes some 110,000 distinct CDR3 sequences, over 9.5% of them seen just once. The germline gives CDR1 SEHNR, CDR2 FQNEAQ (reference sequence). The junction had 11 bases not matched to a gene; V was cut back by 5 bases and J by 6 bases. This CDR3 contains 16 residues. This record comes from a study of T cell repertoires in cytomegalovirus infection. The wider study: CMV infection and matching HLA type were both indicated by public TCR beta signatures. Whole-study findings and limits: Public TCR beta family frequency separated CMV-and-HLA carriers, including in an independent cohort. HLA-C-restricted CMV-specific TCR beta clonotypes were dominant in the ex vivo response.

The V gene is TRBV7-9, the J gene TRBJ2-1, with 9 bases lining up with TRBD2. The sequencing input was PBMCs, sequenced either directly or after in vitro stimulation (not recorded which). The TCR comes from a human donor in good health (CMV status not recorded). Some clones in this sample may be carry-over from other donors' samples. The CDR3 DNA reads as TGTGCCAGCAGCCCCCTAAATAGCGGGAGAGGCAATGAGCAGTTCTTC. Translating it yields CASSPLNSGRGNEQFF.